Each of the 26 T cell receptor beta chains below was sequenced from the same sample in a study of cytomegalovirus exposure and HLA in healthy donors. It was with 60 Vbeta and 13 Jbeta primers that the PCR ran. This table comes from immunoSEQ multiplex PCR, and its TCRdb copy is limited to in-frame clones, with some not included. The sample holds 150,000 to 200,000 clones, roughly 82% seen once. The sample was PBMCs. Source of these receptors: a girl aged 2 to 10 in good health and CMV-seropositive.

The V call is TRBV7-9, the J call TRBJ2-7, with D possibly TRBD1 on 5 matching bases. The CDR3 consists of 16 residues. V was trimmed by 4 bases and J by 3 bases, leaving 19 bases between them. Germline loops: CDR1 SEHNR, CDR2 FQNEAQ (reference sequence). CDR3 amino acids: CASSSYGPTEIYEQYF. The CDR3, as DNA: TGTGCCAGCAGCTCATACGGACCGACAGAAATCTACGAGCAGTACTTC.

The CDR3 loop is CASSLTDPSNQPQHF. The CDR3 bases are TGCGCCAGCAGCTTGACAGACCCTAGCAATCAGCCCCAGCATTTT. This chain joins TRBV5-1 and TRBJ1-5, with unresolved D. Germline assignment: CDR1 SGHRS and CDR2 YFSETQ. V was cut by 1 base and J by 0 bases, with 8 bases left in between. The CDR3 contains 15 residues.

This clone was detected a few times. The J gene is TRBJ1-1, the V gene TRBV7-2, with D possibly matching TRBD1 (6 bases). The CDR3 runs to 17 residues. Germline CDR1 is SGHTA and CDR2 is FQGNSA. Trimming removed 1 base at V and 2 bases at J, with 17 bases between. The CDR3 bases are TGTGCCAGCAGCTTAGGGGTAGGGGGAAAGGGCAACACTGAAGCTTTCTTT. This gives the protein CASSLGVGGKGNTEAFF.

This clone was detected a few times. The chain couples TRBV6-6 to TRBJ1-2; D remains ambiguous. The V and J ends lost 7 bases and 0 bases respectively, with 15 bases between them. The CDR3 runs 15 residues. Per the germline V gene, CDR1 is MNHNY and CDR2 is SVGAGI (reference sequence). CDR3 bases: TGTGCCAGCAACCTAGGAGGCCAGGCTAACTATGGCTACACCTTC. It translates to CASNLGGQANYGYTF.

V and J are TRBV6-5 and TRBJ1-1, with 8 bases lining up with TRBD1. This CDR3 spans 14 amino acids. The germline V gene encodes CDR1 MNHEY and CDR2 SVGAGI. Unmatched junction bases numbered 4, after V lost 6 bases and J lost 1 base. CDR3 nucleotide sequence: TGTGCCAGCAGACTCGGGACAGGGAACACTGAAGCTTTCTTT. This sequence encodes CASRLGTGNTEAFF.

The chain links TRBV11-3 to TRBJ2-7; 7 bases are shared with TRBD1. This CDR3 has 13 residues. Per germline, CDR1 SGHNT and CDR2 YENEEA. Unmatched junction bases numbered 3, after V lost 5 bases and J lost 2 bases. CDR3 sequence reads: CASSRQGPYEQYF. The CDR3 DNA sequence: TGTGCCAGCAGCCGACAGGGCCCCTACGAGCAGTACTTC.

The J gene is TRBJ2-2, the V gene TRBV9, with 9 positions matching TRBD1. The ends lost 0 bases at V and 4 bases at J; junction bases unmatched: 4. Germline CDR1 SGDLS, CDR2 YYNGEE. The CDR3 is 16 amino acids. The CDR3 protein is CASSVGGQGPTGELFF. CDR3 coding DNA: TGTGCCAGCAGCGTAGGGGGACAGGGACCCACCGGGGAGCTGTTTTTT.

CDR3 bases: TGTGCCAGCAGCCAGGGACAGGGAGAAGGTAAAGATGGCTACACCTTC. It codes for CASSQGQGEGKDGYTF. The rearrangement uses TRBV7-6 and TRBJ1-2, with 9 bases that match TRBD1. Germline lookup yields CDR1 SGHVS and CDR2 FNYEAQ. After removal of 5 bases from V and 6 bases from J, the junction contained 13 bases not matched to a gene. The CDR3 has 16 amino acids.

V and J are TRBV15 and TRBJ2-5; 9 bases are a match to TRBD2. The germline gives CDR1 LNHNV, CDR2 YYDKDF (reference sequence). The CDR3 loop spans 15 amino acids. J gave up 5 bases and V 6 bases, and 10 bases lay outside the gene matches. CDR3 bases: TGTGCCACCAGTCCCTTTAGCGGGAGTGTGGAGACCCAGTACTTC. This sequence encodes CATSPFSGSVETQYF.

The J gene is TRBJ2-3, the V gene TRBV5-4; TRBD1 aligns across 9 bases. With 4 bases clipped from V and 3 bases from J, the junction kept 9 bases outside the gene matches. Germline V gives CDR1 SGHNT, CDR2 YYREEE (reference sequence). This CDR3 has 16 amino acids. Here the CDR3 reads CASSKPGQGGTDTQYF. CDR3 DNA sequence: TGTGCCAGCAGCAAACCGGGACAGGGAGGGACAGATACGCAGTATTTT.

The chain is built from TRBV6-6 and TRBJ1-1, with unresolved D. The germline gives CDR1 MNHNY, CDR2 SVGAGI (reference sequence). The germline V and J ends were trimmed by 4 bases and 10 bases, with 19 bases remaining between them. There are 14 residues in the CDR3. The CDR3 loop is CASSLSTGSLRAFF. The CDR3 coding sequence is TGTGCCAGCAGTTTATCAACGGGGAGCCTGAGAGCTTTCTTT.

V and J are TRBV28 and TRBJ2-1, with TRBD2 as a possible D gene (7 bases). Germline CDR1 and CDR2: MDHEN and SYDVKM. Trimming removed 3 bases from V and 0 bases from J, with 24 bases in between. CDR3 size: 20 residues. CDR3 region: CASSFPIGGRAVHSYNEQFF. For the CDR3, the DNA is TGTGCCAGCAGTTTTCCGATCGGGGGGCGGGCGGTACACTCCTACAATGAGCAGTTCTTC.

This clone was observed a handful of times. The CDR3 protein is CASSQPPGQGASEQFF. The CDR3 nucleotides are TGCGCCAGCAGCCAGCCTCCGGGACAGGGGGCTTCTGAGCAGTTCTTC. J is TRBJ2-1 and V is TRBV5-1; the match to TRBD1 covers 12 bases. V shed 4 bases and J 9 bases; nucleotides not matched to a gene: 11. Germline V gene sequence: CDR1 SGHRS, CDR2 YFSETQ. The CDR3 extends over 16 amino acids.

The rearrangement uses TRBV25-1 and TRBJ2-5, with a possible D match to TRBD2 (6 bases). Germline CDR1 and CDR2: MGHDK and SYGVNS. Trimming pared 3 bases from V and 10 bases from J, leaving 21 bases between. The CDR3 length is 15 residues. The CDR3: CASSEKSFQGGDQYF. DNA of the CDR3: TGTGCCAGCAGTGAGAAGAGTTTCCAGGGAGGAGACCAGTACTTC.

The chain has TRBV10-1 and TRBJ2-7, with 13 bases that match TRBD2. The germline V gene has CDR1 WNHNN and CDR2 SYGVQD (reference sequence). V trimming: 6 bases; J trimming: 3 bases; junction bases outside the gene matches: 2. The CDR3 has 14 amino acids. This CDR3 is CASRTSGRIYEQYF. The CDR3 DNA sequence: TGCGCCAGCAGGACTAGCGGGAGGATCTACGAGCAGTACTTC.

This clone occurred once. The V and J genes are TRBV2 and TRBJ1-5, with a tentative D call TRBD1 (5 bases). V was shortened by 5 bases and J by 1 base, with 12 bases between the two germline ends. Looked up from germline, CDR1 is SNHLY and CDR2 is FYNNEI. This CDR3 region has 15 residues. The CDR3 coding sequence is TGTGCCAGCAGTCCCGACAGACCGAGCAATCAGCCCCAGCATTTT. This translates into CASSPDRPSNQPQHF.

The chain carries TRBV19 and TRBJ1-1, with D perhaps TRBD1 (6 bases). Germline CDR1 reads LNHDA; CDR2 reads SQIVND (reference sequence). This CDR3 has 13 amino acids. The V end was cut by 4 bases, the J end by 5 bases, with 11 bases between. The CDR3 region has the DNA TGTGCCAGTAGTAGGACAGAGGGGACTGAAGCTTTCTTT. It translates to CASSRTEGTEAFF.

V usage is TRBV7-2 and J usage is TRBJ2-3, with 9 bases identical to TRBD2. CDR1 is SGHTA, CDR2 FQGNSA, per germline. Germline trimming cut 1 base from V and 4 bases from J; bases unmatched to any gene: 0. The CDR3 consists of 14 residues. CDR3 sequence: CASSLVAGADTQYF. The CDR3, as DNA: TGTGCCAGCAGCTTAGTAGCGGGAGCAGATACGCAGTATTTT.

This clone has a handful of counts. The CDR3 sequence is CASSLGQQYYGYTF. The CDR3 DNA follows: TGCGCCAGCAGCTTGGGCCAACAGTACTATGGCTACACCTTC. The chain links TRBV5-1 to TRBJ1-2; unclear D gene. The V gene's germline CDR1 is SGHRS and CDR2 YFSETQ. The V gene lost 0 bases and the J gene lost 3 bases, with 9 bases spanning the gap. The CDR3 covers 14 residues.

The genes are TRBV2 and TRBJ1-1; 7 bases align to TRBD1. The CDR3 consists of 17 residues. With 7 bases clipped from V and 4 bases from J, the junction kept 18 bases outside the gene matches. Germline CDR1 SNHLY, CDR2 FYNNEI. CDR3 DNA sequence: TGTGCCAGCAACCCGACAGGGATTGGGGATCACGGCACTGAAGCTTTCTTT. As protein: CASNPTGIGDHGTEAFF.

This rearrangement joins TRBV11-3 to TRBJ2-3; maybe TRBD2 (6 bases). CDR1 and CDR2 from the germline V gene are SGHNT and YENEEA. The CDR3 runs to 18 residues. Between the trimmed V and J ends, which lost 3 bases and 0 bases, there was a span of 19 bases. DNA of the CDR3: TGTGCCAGCAGCTTGGAGACACGGGAGATCCTAAGCACAGATACGCAGTATTTT. Its protein is CASSLETREILSTDTQYF.

This chain links TRBV5-6 with TRBJ2-2; D gene ambiguous. The CDR3 contains 14 residues. Germline values: CDR1 SGHDT, CDR2 YYEEEE. The V end lost 2 bases, the J end lost 1 base, and 6 bases lay between the germline ends. The DNA for the CDR3 is TGTGCCAGCAGCTTACCGGGGAACACCGGGGAGCTGTTTTTT. Residues: CASSLPGNTGELFF.

As for this clone: Germline and junction disagree at one end, which may indicate a read error. The chain couples TRBV5-1 to TRBJ2-7; D might be TRBD1 (5 bases). This CDR3 spans 15 amino acids. Germline values: CDR1 SGHRS, CDR2 YFSETQ. CDR3 residues: CASSPPRAHASEQYF. CDR3 DNA: TGTGCCAGCAGCCCCCCCAGGGCCCATGCGAGCGAGCAGTACTTC. Filled out from reference TRBV5-1 and TRBJ2-7, the complete variable domain reads KAGVTQTPRYLIKTRGQQVTLSCSPISGHRSVSWYQQTPGQGLQFLFEYFSETQRNKGNFPGRFSGRQFSNSRSEMNVSTLELGDSALYLCASSPPRAHASEQYFGPGTRLTVT.

This chain joins TRBV6-6 and TRBJ2-1; 13 nucleotides agree with TRBD2. J lost 9 bases, V lost 5 bases, and 10 bases had no gene match. Germline V CDR1 and CDR2: MNHNY, SVGAGI (reference sequence). There are 16 residues in the CDR3. The CDR3 DNA sequence: TGTGCCAGCAGTGCCGAACTAGCGGGGGGGCGGGGTGAGCAGTTCTTC. Translation gives CASSAELAGGRGEQFF.

The chain combines TRBV7-3 with TRBJ1-1, with D perhaps matching TRBD1 (5 bases). The CDR3 is 14 amino acids. With 5 bases removed from V and 3 bases from J, the gap between germline ends came to 13 bases. In germline, CDR1 is SGHTA, CDR2 FQGTGA. The CDR3 sequence: CASSPGTDYTEAFF. The CDR3 DNA follows: TGTGCCAGCAGCCCCGGGACTGATTACACTGAAGCTTTCTTT.

On this clone itself: A read error may account for a junction end that differs from germline. This sequence joins TRBV5-8 and TRBJ1-6; 7 bases are a match to TRBD1. Germline V gene sequence: CDR1 SGHTS, CDR2 YDEGEE. The CDR3 covers 10 residues. CDR3 in amino acids: CASIMTGHSF. The CDR3 DNA sequence: TGTGCCAGCATCATGACAGGGCACTCCTTT.